These 14 T cell receptor beta chains came from one sample sequenced in a study of blood T cell repertoires in COVID-19 (dated by TCRdb to the early 2020s). The library relied on the immunoSEQ multiplex PCR assay. In its TCRdb copy, this immuneACCESS table keeps in-frame sequences only and misses some clones. Where compared with another copy, unresolved V genes explain less than half of these, and the others have no known cause. The sample table records 29,000 or so clones; 80% of these occur just once. The ten largest clones represent 35% to 55% of the sample. Sequenced input: peripheral blood. These receptors originate from a woman in her sixties or seventies with acute or convalescent COVID-19.

This rearrangement joins TRBV24-1 to TRBJ2-3; D not resolved. The CDR3 is 15 residues long. From germline, CDR1 is KGHDR and CDR2 SFDVKD. V lost 5 bases, J lost 3 bases, and 14 bases lay in between. The CDR3 reads CATSVRGYRTDTQYF. The CDR3 bases are TGTGCCACCAGTGTCCGAGGTTATAGGACAGATACGCAGTATTTT.

The chain couples TRBV2 to TRBJ2-2, with a weak D call TRBD1 (5 bases). Trimming stripped 3 bases from V and 7 bases from J, with 12 bases between. Germline V gene data show CDR1 as SNHLY and CDR2 as FYNNEI. The CDR3 has 14 residues. The CDR3 bases are TGTGCCAGCAGTGAGGCAGGGTTTGGCGGGGAGCTGTTTTTT. It specifies CASSEAGFGGELFF.

The V and J genes are TRBV27 and TRBJ2-1; D possibly corresponds to TRBD2 (5 bases). Germline CDR1 and CDR2: MNHEY and SMNVEV (reference sequence). Trimming left V 4 bases short and J 2 bases short, with 15 bases between. This CDR3 contains 16 residues. The CDR3 DNA follows: TGTGCCAGCAGTTCCTCACTAGGGTTCGCCTACAATGAGCAGTTCTTC. Translation gives CASSSSLGFAYNEQFF.

This chain joins TRBV27 and TRBJ1-6; D possibly corresponds to TRBD1 (5 bases). Per the germline V gene, CDR1 is MNHEY and CDR2 is SMNVEV (reference sequence). With 5 bases removed from V and 13 bases from J, the gap between germline ends came to 18 bases. The length of the CDR3 is 14 residues. The CDR3 loop is CASSPGGVRFPLHF. DNA of the CDR3: TGTGCCAGCAGTCCAGGAGGGGTGCGGTTCCCCCTCCACTTT.

This clone was seen a few times. The rearrangement uses TRBV6-5 and TRBJ2-2, with a possible D match to TRBD2 (5 bases). This CDR3 is built from 15 residues. The germline CDR1 and CDR2 sequences are MNHEY and SVGAGI. Trimming took 10 bases from V and 7 from J, leaving 22 bases between them. DNA of the CDR3: TGTGCCACCAAACCATCGAAGGGCGGGTTCGGGGAGCTGTTTTTT. Translation gives CATKPSKGGFGELFF.

The chain links TRBV24-1 to TRBJ1-5; the D is unclear. Germline V gene data show CDR1 as KGHDR and CDR2 as SFDVKD. With 5 bases removed from V and 6 bases from J, the gap between germline ends came to 16 bases. The CDR3 runs 15 residues. As DNA, the CDR3 is TGTGCCACCAGTGGAGGGAGGGCAGGAGGTCAGCCCCAGCATTTT. Its translation is CATSGGRAGGQPQHF.

The chain links TRBV19 to TRBJ2-2; the D is unclear. V lost 3 bases and J 7 bases, leaving 9 bases between the germline ends. Germline assignment: CDR1 LNHDA and CDR2 SQIVND (reference sequence). CDR3 length equals 13 residues. In DNA form, the CDR3 reads TGTGCCAGTAGTATTGGGCAAAGCGGGGAGCTGTTTTTT. The encoded protein is CASSIGQSGELFF.

This clone showed up just a few times. CDR3 in DNA: TGTGCCAGCAGCGTAGCTCCGGAGGACTCTGGAAACACCATATATTTT. As protein: CASSVAPEDSGNTIYF. The chain recombines TRBV9 with TRBJ1-3; D not resolved. The V gene's germline CDR1 is SGDLS and CDR2 YYNGEE. Trimming stripped 0 bases from V and 0 bases from J, with 10 bases between. This CDR3 region has 16 residues.

This chain joins TRBV2 and TRBJ2-7; tentative D call: TRBD1 (5 bases). Germline CDR1 SNHLY, CDR2 FYNNEI. The V gene lost 8 bases and the J gene lost 3 bases, with 17 bases spanning the gap. This CDR3 has 14 residues. The CDR3 region is CASRVEGVNYEQYF. CDR3 in DNA: TGTGCCAGCCGAGTAGAAGGGGTTAACTACGAGCAGTACTTC.

The genes are TRBV5-5 and TRBJ2-3; 8 positions agree with TRBD2. The V gene end was trimmed by 0 bases and the J gene end by 5 bases; junction bases not matched to a gene: 2. Germline CDR1 SGHKS, CDR2 YYEKEE (reference sequence). The CDR3 extends over 14 amino acids. The DNA of the CDR3 is TGTGCCAGCAGCTTGGCGGGGGGGATAGATACGCAGTATTTT. Its translation: CASSLAGGIDTQYF.

The chain links TRBV12-3 or TRBV12-4 to TRBJ1-2; D unresolved. This CDR3 comprises 13 residues. Between the trimmed V and J ends, which lost 2 bases and 1 base, there was a span of 5 bases. In nucleotides, the CDR3 is TGTGCCAGCAGTTTAACTGGTAACTATGGCTACACCTTC. Its protein product is CASSLTGNYGYTF.

This clone was detected only once. The J gene is TRBJ2-1, the V gene TRBV19, with a weak D call TRBD1 (7 bases). The CDR3 is made up of 15 amino acids. Between the trimmed V and J ends, which lost 3 bases and 7 bases, there was a span of 16 bases. Per germline, CDR1 LNHDA and CDR2 SQIVND (reference sequence). This CDR3 reads CASSMKGGQQNEQFF. The CDR3 nucleotides read TGTGCCAGTAGTATGAAGGGGGGACAGCAGAATGAGCAGTTCTTC. Using reference TRBV19 and TRBJ2-1 for the parts outside the CDR3, the full variable domain is DGGITQSPKYLFRKEGQNVTLSCEQNLNHDAMYWYRQDPGQGLRLIYYSQIVNDFQKGDIAEGYSVSREKKESFPLTVTSAQKNPTAFYLCASSMKGGQQNEQFFGPGTRLTVL.

V gene TRBV19 combines with J gene TRBJ2-5; D might be TRBD1 (6 bases). This CDR3 contains 15 residues. The germline gives CDR1 LNHDA, CDR2 SQIVND (reference sequence). Trimming cost V 5 bases and J 5 bases, with 18 bases left between them. This CDR3 reads CASSGQQETGETQYF. The CDR3 nucleotides are TGTGCCAGTAGTGGGCAACAGGAAACAGGGGAGACCCAGTACTTC.

The V gene is TRBV19, the J gene TRBJ2-3; 13 nucleotides line up with TRBD2. The germline gives CDR1 LNHDA, CDR2 SQIVND (reference sequence). The CDR3 sequence is 15 residues long. J gave up 5 bases and V 6 bases, and 5 bases lay outside the gene matches. This chain's CDR3 is CASSRGTSGVDTQYF. The CDR3 DNA sequence: TGTGCCAGTAGCAGGGGGACTAGCGGGGTAGATACGCAGTATTTT.